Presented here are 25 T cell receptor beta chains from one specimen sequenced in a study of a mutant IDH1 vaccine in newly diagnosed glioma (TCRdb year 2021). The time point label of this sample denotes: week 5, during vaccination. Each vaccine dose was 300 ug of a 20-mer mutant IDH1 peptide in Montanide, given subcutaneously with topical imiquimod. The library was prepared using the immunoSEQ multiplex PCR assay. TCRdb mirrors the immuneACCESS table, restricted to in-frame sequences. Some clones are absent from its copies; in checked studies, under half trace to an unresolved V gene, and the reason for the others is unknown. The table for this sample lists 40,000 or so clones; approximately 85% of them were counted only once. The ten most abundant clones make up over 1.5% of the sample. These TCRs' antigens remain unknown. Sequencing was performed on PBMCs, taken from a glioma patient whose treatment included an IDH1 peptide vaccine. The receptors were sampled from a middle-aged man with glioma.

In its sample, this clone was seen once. The CDR3: CASSIQRLAGRSTDTQYF. The CDR3 DNA reads as TGTGCCAGTAGTATTCAGAGACTAGCGGGCCGTAGCACAGATACGCAGTATTTT. The genes are TRBV19 and TRBJ2-3; 10 nucleotides agree with TRBD2. After removal of 3 bases from V and 0 bases from J, the junction contained 9 bases not matched to a gene. From germline, CDR1 is LNHDA and CDR2 SQIVND (reference sequence). This CDR3 contains 18 residues.

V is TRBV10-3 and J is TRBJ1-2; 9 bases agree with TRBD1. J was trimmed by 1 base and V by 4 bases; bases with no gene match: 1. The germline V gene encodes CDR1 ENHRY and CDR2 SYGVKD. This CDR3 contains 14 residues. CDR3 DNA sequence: TGTGCCATCAGTGTGACAGGGGGTAACTATGGCTACACCTTC. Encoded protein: CAISVTGGNYGYTF.

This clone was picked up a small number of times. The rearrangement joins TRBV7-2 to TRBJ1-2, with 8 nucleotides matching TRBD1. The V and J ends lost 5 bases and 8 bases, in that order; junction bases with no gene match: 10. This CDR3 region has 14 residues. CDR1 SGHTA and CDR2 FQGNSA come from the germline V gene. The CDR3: CASSTPGGFWGYTF. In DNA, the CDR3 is TGTGCCAGCAGCACGCCAGGGGGCTTTTGGGGCTACACCTTC. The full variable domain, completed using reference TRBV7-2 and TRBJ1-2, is GAGVSQSPSNKVTEKGKDVELRCDPISGHTALYWYRQSLGQGLEFLIYFQGNSAPDKSGLPSDRFSAERTGGSVSTLTIQRTQQEDSAVYLCASSTPGGFWGYTFGSGTRLTVV.

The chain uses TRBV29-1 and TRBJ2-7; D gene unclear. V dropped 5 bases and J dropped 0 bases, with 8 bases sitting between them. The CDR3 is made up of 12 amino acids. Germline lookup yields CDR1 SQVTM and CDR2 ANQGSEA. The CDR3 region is CSVSGSSYEQYF. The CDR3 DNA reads TGCAGCGTTAGTGGAAGCTCCTACGAGCAGTACTTC.

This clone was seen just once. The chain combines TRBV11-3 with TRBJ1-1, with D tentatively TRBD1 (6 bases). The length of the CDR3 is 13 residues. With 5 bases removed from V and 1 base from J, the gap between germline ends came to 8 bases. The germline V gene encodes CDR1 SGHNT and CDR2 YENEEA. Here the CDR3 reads CASSETGNTEAFF. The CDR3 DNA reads TGTGCCAGCAGCGAGACAGGGAACACTGAAGCTTTCTTT.

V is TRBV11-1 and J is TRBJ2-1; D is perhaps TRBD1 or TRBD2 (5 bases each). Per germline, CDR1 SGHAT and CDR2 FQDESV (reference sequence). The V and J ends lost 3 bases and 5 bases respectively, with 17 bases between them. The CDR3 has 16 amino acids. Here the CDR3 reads CASSLGVISNNNEQFF. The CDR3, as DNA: TGTGCCAGCAGCTTGGGGGTCATCAGCAATAACAATGAGCAGTTCTTC.

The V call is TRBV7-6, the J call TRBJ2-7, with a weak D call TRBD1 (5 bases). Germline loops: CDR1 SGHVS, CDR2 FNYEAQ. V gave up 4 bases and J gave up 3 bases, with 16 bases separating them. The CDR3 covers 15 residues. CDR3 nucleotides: TGTGCCAGCAGCTCCTCCTACTTAGACAGCTACGAGCAGTACTTC. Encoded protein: CASSSSYLDSYEQYF.

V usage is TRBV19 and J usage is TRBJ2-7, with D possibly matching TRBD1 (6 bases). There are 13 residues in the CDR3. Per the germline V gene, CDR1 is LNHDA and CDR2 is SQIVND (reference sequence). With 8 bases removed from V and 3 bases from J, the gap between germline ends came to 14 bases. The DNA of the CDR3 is TGTGCCAGTTCTTTGATGACAGGCTACGAGCAGTACTTC. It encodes CASSLMTGYEQYF.

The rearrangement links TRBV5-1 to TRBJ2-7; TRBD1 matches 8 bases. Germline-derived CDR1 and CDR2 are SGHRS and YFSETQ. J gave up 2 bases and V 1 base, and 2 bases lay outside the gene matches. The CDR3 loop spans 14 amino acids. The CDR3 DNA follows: TGCGCCAGCAGCTTGCAGGGGGCAACCTACGAGCAGTACTTC. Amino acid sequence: CASSLQGATYEQYF.

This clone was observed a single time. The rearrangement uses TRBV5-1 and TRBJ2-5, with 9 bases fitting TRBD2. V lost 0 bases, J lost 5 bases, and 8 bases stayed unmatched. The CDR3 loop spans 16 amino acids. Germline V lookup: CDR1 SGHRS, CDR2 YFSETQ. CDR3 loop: CASSLALAGESETQYF. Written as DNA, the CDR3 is TGCGCCAGCAGCTTGGCCTTAGCGGGAGAATCGGAGACCCAGTACTTC.

The CDR3 DNA sequence: TGTGCCAGCGGACTGCTAGCGGGAGGCTCCTACGAGCAGTACTTC. This encodes CASGLLAGGSYEQYF. The chain uses TRBV6-1 and TRBJ2-7; TRBD2 aligns across 11 bases. The V and J ends lost 8 bases and 0 bases, in that order; junction bases with no gene match: 6. The CDR3 covers 15 residues. CDR1 is MNHNS, CDR2 SASEGT, per germline.

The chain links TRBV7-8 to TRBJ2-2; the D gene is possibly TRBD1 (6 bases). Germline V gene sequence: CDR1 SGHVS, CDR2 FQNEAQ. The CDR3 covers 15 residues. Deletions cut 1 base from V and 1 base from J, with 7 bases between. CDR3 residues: CASSLGGGNTGELFF. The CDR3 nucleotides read TGTGCCAGCAGCTTAGGAGGGGGGAACACCGGGGAGCTGTTTTTT.

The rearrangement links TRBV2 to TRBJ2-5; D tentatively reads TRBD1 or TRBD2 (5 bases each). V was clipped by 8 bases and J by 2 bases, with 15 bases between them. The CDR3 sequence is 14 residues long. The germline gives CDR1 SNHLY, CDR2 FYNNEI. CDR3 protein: CASRRGTEQETQYF. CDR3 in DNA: TGTGCCAGCCGTAGAGGGACGGAACAAGAGACCCAGTACTTC.

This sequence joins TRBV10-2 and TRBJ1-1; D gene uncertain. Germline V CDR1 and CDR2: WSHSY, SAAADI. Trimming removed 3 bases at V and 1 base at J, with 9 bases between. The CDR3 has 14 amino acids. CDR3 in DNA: TGCGCCAGCAGTGATTTTTCGGGGAACACTGAAGCTTTCTTT. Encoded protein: CASSDFSGNTEAFF.

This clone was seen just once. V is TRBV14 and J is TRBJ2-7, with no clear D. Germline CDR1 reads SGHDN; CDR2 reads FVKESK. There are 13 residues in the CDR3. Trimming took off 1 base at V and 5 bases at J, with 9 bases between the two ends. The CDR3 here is CASSQVVHDEQYF. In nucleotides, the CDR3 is TGTGCCAGCAGCCAAGTAGTCCATGACGAGCAGTACTTC.

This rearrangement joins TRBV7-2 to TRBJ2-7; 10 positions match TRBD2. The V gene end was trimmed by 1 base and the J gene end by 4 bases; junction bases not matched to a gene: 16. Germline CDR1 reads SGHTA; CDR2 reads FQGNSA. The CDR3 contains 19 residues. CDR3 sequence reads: CASSLGSGRAFDSRYEQYF. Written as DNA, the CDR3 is TGTGCCAGCAGCTTAGGGAGCGGGAGGGCCTTTGATTCCCGATACGAGCAGTACTTC.

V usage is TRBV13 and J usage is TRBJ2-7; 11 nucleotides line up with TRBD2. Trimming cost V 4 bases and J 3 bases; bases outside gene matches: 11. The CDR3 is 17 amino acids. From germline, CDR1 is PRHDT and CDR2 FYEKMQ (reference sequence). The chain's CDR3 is CASSSSVRGLADYEQYF. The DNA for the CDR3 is TGTGCCAGCAGCTCGAGCGTCAGGGGACTAGCGGACTACGAGCAGTACTTC.

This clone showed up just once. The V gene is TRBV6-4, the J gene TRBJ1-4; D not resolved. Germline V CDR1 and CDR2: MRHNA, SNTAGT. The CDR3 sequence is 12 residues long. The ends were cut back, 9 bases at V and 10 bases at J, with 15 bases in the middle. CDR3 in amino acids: CASVPGEGKLFF. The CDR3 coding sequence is TGTGCCAGTGTCCCGGGAGAGGGAAAACTGTTTTTT.

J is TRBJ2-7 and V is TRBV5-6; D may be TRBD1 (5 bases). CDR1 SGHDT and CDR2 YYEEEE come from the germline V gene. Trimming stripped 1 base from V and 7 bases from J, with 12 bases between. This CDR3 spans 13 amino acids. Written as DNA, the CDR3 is TGTGCCAGCAGCTTGCCAGGGCCAGGGGAGCAGTACTTC. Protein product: CASSLPGPGEQYF. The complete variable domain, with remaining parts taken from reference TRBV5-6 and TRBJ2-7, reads DAGVTQSPTHLIKTRGQQVTLRCSPKSGHDTVSWYQQALGQGPQFIFQYYEEEERQRGNFPDRFSGHQFPNYSSELNVNALLLGDSALYLCASSLPGPGEQYFGPGTRLTVT.

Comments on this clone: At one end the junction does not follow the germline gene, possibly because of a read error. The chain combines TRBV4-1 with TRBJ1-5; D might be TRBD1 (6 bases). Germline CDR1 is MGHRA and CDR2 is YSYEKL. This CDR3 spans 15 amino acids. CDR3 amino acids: CASSHTQGGDQAQHF. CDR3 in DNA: TGCGCCAGCAGCCATACACAGGGTGGGGATCAGGCCCAGCATTTT.

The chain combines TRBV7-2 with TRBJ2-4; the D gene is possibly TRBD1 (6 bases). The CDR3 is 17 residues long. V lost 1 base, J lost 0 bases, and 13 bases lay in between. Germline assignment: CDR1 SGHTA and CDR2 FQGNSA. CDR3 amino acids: CASSLGQGRLAKNIQYF. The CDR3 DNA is TGTGCCAGCAGCTTAGGGCAGGGGCGGCTAGCCAAAAACATTCAGTACTTC.

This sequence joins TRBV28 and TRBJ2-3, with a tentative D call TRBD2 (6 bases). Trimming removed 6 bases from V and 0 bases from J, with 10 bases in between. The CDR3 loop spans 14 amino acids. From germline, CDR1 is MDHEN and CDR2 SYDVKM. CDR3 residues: CASSHGTSTDTQYF. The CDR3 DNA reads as TGTGCCAGCAGCCACGGGACTAGCACAGATACGCAGTATTTT.

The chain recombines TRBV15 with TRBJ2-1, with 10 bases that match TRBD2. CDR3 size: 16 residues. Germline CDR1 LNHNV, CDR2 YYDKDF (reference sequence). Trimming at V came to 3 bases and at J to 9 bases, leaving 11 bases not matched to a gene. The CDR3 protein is CATSREAGGPIGEQFF. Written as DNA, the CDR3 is TGTGCCACCAGCAGGGAAGCGGGAGGGCCGATTGGTGAGCAGTTCTTC.

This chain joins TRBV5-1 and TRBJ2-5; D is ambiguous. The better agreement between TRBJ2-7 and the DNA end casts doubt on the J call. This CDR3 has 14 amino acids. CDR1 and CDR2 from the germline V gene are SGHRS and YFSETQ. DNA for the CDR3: TGCGCCAGCAGCTTGGCCCCCCCGCTAGACGAGCAGTACTTC. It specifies CASSLAPPLDEQYF.

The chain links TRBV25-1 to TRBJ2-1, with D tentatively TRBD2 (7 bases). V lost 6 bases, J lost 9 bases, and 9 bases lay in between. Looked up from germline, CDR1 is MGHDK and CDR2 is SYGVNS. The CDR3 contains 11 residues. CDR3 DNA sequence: TGTGCCAGCAGAGGGGGGGTTGAGCAGTTCTTC. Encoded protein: CASRGGVEQFF.